These 20 T cell receptor beta chains came from one sample sequenced in a study of Ad26.COV2.S vaccination and SARS-CoV-2 variants. The protocol was immunoSEQ multiplex PCR, while the TCRdb copy is restricted to in-frame clones and leaves out a portion. The sample contains approximately 280,000 clones, over 75% of which appear only once. The sample's treatment: around 19 received Ad26.COV2.S at low or high dose, single or two shots; five or six received placebo; per-sample allocation not given. Samples were taken on day 63 after the first vaccine or placebo injection. Sequences were derived from peripheral blood, sampled in a trial of Ad26.COV2.S vaccine versus placebo. The receptor source for this set is a person between 18 and 65 years old who received the Ad26.COV2.S COVID-19 vaccine or a placebo.

The V call is TRBV10-3, the J call TRBJ1-5, with a weak D call TRBD1 (5 bases). Trimming removed 0 bases from V and 1 base from J, with 10 bases in between. CDR3 length: 16 residues. The germline gives CDR1 ENHRY, CDR2 SYGVKD. CDR3 in DNA: TGTGCCATCAGTGAGTCGCCCGGGGGGAGCAATCAGCCCCAGCATTTT. Translated: CAISESPGGSNQPQHF.

This sequence joins TRBV7-3 and TRBJ2-1; 9 positions match TRBD2. Trimming removed 1 base from V and 7 bases from J; junction bases left unmatched: 5. CDR1 is SGHTA, CDR2 FQGTGA, per germline. The CDR3 runs to 15 residues. The CDR3 bases are TGTGCCAGCAGCTTAAAAGCGGGGGGCCTGAATGAGCAGTTCTTC. This codes for CASSLKAGGLNEQFF. The whole variable domain, filled in from reference TRBV7-3 and TRBJ2-1, reads GAGVSQTPSNKVTEKGKYVELRCDPISGHTALYWYRQSLGQGPEFLIYFQGTGAADDSGLPNDRFFAVRPEGSVSTLKIQRTERGDSAVYLCASSLKAGGLNEQFFGPGTRLTVL.

This sequence joins TRBV6-5 and TRBJ2-2, with TRBD1 identical over 7 bases. Germline V gives CDR1 MNHEY, CDR2 SVGAGI. Losses at the gene ends were 9 bases for V and 4 bases for J; bases not matched to a gene: 8. The CDR3 is 14 residues long. CDR3 in DNA: TGTGCCAGTTCGAGGGGGCCTAGCACCGGGGAGCTGTTTTTT. It specifies CASSRGPSTGELFF.

V gene TRBV11-2 combines with J gene TRBJ1-1; possible D gene TRBD1, 6 bases. The V gene lost 0 bases and the J gene lost 4 bases, with 9 bases spanning the gap. Germline assignment: CDR1 SGHAT and CDR2 FQNNGV. This CDR3 is built from 14 residues. CDR3 bases: TGTGCCAGCAGCTTAGAGTGGGGGGCCACTGAAGCTTTCTTT. It codes for CASSLEWGATEAFF. Based on the CDR3 plus reference TRBV11-2 and TRBJ1-1, the full variable domain is EAGVAQSPRYKIIEKRQSVAFWCNPISGHATLYWYQQILGQGPKLLIQFQNNGVVDDSQLPKDRFSAERLKGVDSTLKIQPAKLEDSAVYLCASSLEWGATEAFFGQGTRLTVV.

This chain uses TRBV18 with TRBJ2-2, with D possibly TRBD2 on 6 matching bases. The V end lost 3 bases, the J end lost 0 bases, and 8 bases lay between the germline ends. The CDR3 loop spans 15 amino acids. Germline values: CDR1 KGHSH, CDR2 LQKENI. CDR3 protein: CASSPAGPNTGELFF. The CDR3 coding sequence is TGTGCCAGCTCACCTGCGGGGCCGAACACCGGGGAGCTGTTTTTT.

The chain employs TRBV2 and TRBJ1-1, with unresolved D. The germline gives CDR1 SNHLY, CDR2 FYNNEI. Trimming pared 8 bases from V and 2 bases from J, leaving 21 bases between. This CDR3 contains 16 residues. In DNA, the CDR3 is TGTGCCAGCCTTAAGAGCCGAGTGGGAGACAACACTGAAGCTTTCTTT. Protein sequence: CASLKSRVGDNTEAFF.

J is TRBJ2-2 and V is TRBV19, with D unclear. This CDR3 region has 13 residues. Germline V CDR1 and CDR2: LNHDA, SQIVND (reference sequence). V shed 3 bases and J shed 7 bases, with 9 bases lying between them. CDR3 sequence: CASSINSIGELFF. The CDR3 nucleotides are TGTGCCAGTAGTATTAATTCGATCGGGGAGCTGTTTTTT.

CDR3 sequence (DNA): TGTGCCAGTCGGTTATACACGAACACCGGGGAGCTGTTTTTT. Amino acid sequence: CASRLYTNTGELFF. The chain links TRBV19 to TRBJ2-2; D is uncertain. There are 14 residues in the CDR3. The germline gives CDR1 LNHDA, CDR2 SQIVND (reference sequence). Trimming removed 8 bases at V and 0 bases at J, with 10 bases between.

V gene TRBV5-1 combines with J gene TRBJ1-1, with D uncertain. Trimming took 0 bases from V and 0 from J, leaving 6 bases between them. The CDR3 has 14 residues. Germline V CDR1 and CDR2: SGHRS, YFSETQ. DNA of the CDR3: TGCGCCAGCAGCTTGGCCCGACTGAACACTGAAGCTTTCTTT. The encoded protein is CASSLARLNTEAFF.

The chain links TRBV7-3 to TRBJ2-1; TRBD1 aligns across 9 bases. V dropped 5 bases and J dropped 8; count of bases not matched to a gene: 10. The CDR3 covers 15 residues. CDR1 is SGHTA and CDR2 is FQGTGA in the germline V gene. The CDR3 bases are TGTGCCAGCAGCCACACCGGGACAGGGAGATATGAGCAGTTCTTC. Protein: CASSHTGTGRYEQFF.

J is TRBJ1-5 and V is TRBV4-2; D is possibly TRBD1 (6 bases). This CDR3 is 15 amino acids long. Per germline, CDR1 LGHNA and CDR2 YNFKEQ. V lost 0 bases, J lost 7 bases, and 13 bases lay in between. CDR3 amino acids: CASSQDRGAGQPQHF. CDR3 DNA sequence: TGTGCCAGCAGCCAAGATCGGGGGGCTGGGCAGCCCCAGCATTTT.

The rearrangement joins TRBV20-1 to TRBJ2-3, with 9 bases matching TRBD2. Per germline, CDR1 DFQATT and CDR2 SNEGSKA (reference sequence). This CDR3 has 17 amino acids. With V trimmed by 3 bases and J by 2 bases, 12 bases remained unmatched. Here the CDR3 DNA reads TGCAGTGCTAGTGTTAGCGGGGGCTACGGTAACACAGATACGCAGTATTTT. Its translation is CSASVSGGYGNTDTQYF.

V usage is TRBV6-6 and J usage is TRBJ1-1; maybe TRBD1 (6 bases). CDR1 and CDR2 from the germline V gene are MNHNY and SVGAGI (reference sequence). CDR3 size: 14 residues. Trimming took off 7 bases at V and 0 bases at J, with 12 bases between the two ends. The CDR3 sequence: CASTRTDMNTEAFF. CDR3 DNA sequence: TGTGCCAGCACCCGGACAGACATGAACACTGAAGCTTTCTTT.

The chain combines TRBV30 with TRBJ1-3; D is undetermined. Germline V gene sequence: CDR1 GTSNPN, CDR2 SVGIG (reference sequence). The CDR3 runs to 14 residues. V dropped 3 bases and J dropped 1 base, with 10 bases sitting between them. CDR3 nucleotides: TGTGCCTGGAGACCGGCGGGGTCTGGAAACACCATATATTTT. Protein: CAWRPAGSGNTIYF. Looking up the rest from reference TRBV30 and TRBJ1-3 gives the full variable domain: SQTIHQWPATLVQPVGSPLSLECTVEGTSNPNLYWYRQAAGRGLQLLFYSVGIGQISSEVPQNLSASRPQDRQFILSSKKLLLSDSGFYLCAWRPAGSGNTIYFGEGSWLTVV.

The chain links TRBV6-2 or TRBV6-3 to TRBJ2-3; 11 bases agree with TRBD2. CDR1 is MNHEY, CDR2 SVGEGT, per germline. This CDR3 has 18 residues. With V trimmed by 5 bases and J by 3 bases, 13 bases remained unmatched. The CDR3 loop reads CASSGLPGLAGGTDTQYF. The DNA for the CDR3 is TGTGCCAGCAGTGGCCTCCCTGGACTAGCGGGTGGGACAGATACGCAGTATTTT.

The chain recombines TRBV5-4 with TRBJ2-7; 10 bases are a match to TRBD1. Looked up from germline, CDR1 is SGHNT and CDR2 is YYREEE (reference sequence). V shed 3 bases and J 3 bases; nucleotides not matched to a gene: 3. The CDR3 covers 14 residues. CDR3 nucleotides: TGTGCCAGCAGCTCCGGACAGGGGGGCTACGAGCAGTACTTC. It yields the protein CASSSGQGGYEQYF.

This chain joins TRBV15 and TRBJ1-1, with 10 nucleotides matching TRBD1. Trimming at V came to 4 bases and at J to 7 bases, leaving 6 bases not matched to a gene. Per the germline V gene, CDR1 is LNHNV and CDR2 is YYDKDF (reference sequence). CDR3 size: 14 residues. The CDR3 nucleotides are TGTGCCACCAGCACAGGGACAGGGGTTGGTGAAGCTTTCTTT. Protein product: CATSTGTGVGEAFF.

This clone was seen a few times. V and J are TRBV4-1 and TRBJ2-7; D is unresolved. Trimming took off 2 bases at V and 12 bases at J, with 17 bases between the two ends. This CDR3 contains 13 residues. CDR1 and CDR2 (germline): MGHRA, YSYEKL. The CDR3 DNA reads as TGCGCCAGCAGCCAACCCGACCTCGTGCGGCTGTACTTC. The encoded protein is CASSQPDLVRLYF.

In its sample, this clone was seen a few times. The genes are TRBV19 and TRBJ1-5; a possible D gene is TRBD1 (6 bases). The CDR3 totals 15 residues. The ends were cut back, 6 bases at V and 3 bases at J, with 15 bases in the middle. Per the germline V gene, CDR1 is LNHDA and CDR2 is SQIVND (reference sequence). The CDR3 nucleotides read TGTGCCAGTAGCCTCTACGGACAGAACAATCAGCCCCAGCATTTT. This encodes CASSLYGQNNQPQHF.

V usage is TRBV10-3 and J usage is TRBJ2-1; 9 bases agree with TRBD2. J lost 3 bases, V lost 0 bases, and 6 bases had no gene match. The CDR3 spans 17 residues. Per the germline V gene, CDR1 is ENHRY and CDR2 is SYGVKD. Here the CDR3 reads CAISESMAGGIYNEQFF. The CDR3 bases are TGTGCCATCAGTGAGTCGATGGCGGGGGGGATCTACAATGAGCAGTTCTTC.